Presented here are 4 T cell receptor beta chains from one specimen sequenced in a study of radiation and T cells in renal cell carcinoma. The time point: baseline pretreatment blood. Described treatment: 15 Gy SBRT to primary tumor, nephrectomy 4 weeks later. Using immunoSEQ multiplex PCR, the repertoire was profiled, and TCRdb retains in-frame clones only, with some absent. The sample consists of 110,000 to 150,000 clones, roughly 83% of them appearing once. Sequencing was performed on blood, taken from a patient whose treatment included radiotherapy and nephrectomy. The origin of the receptors is a woman in her fifties or sixties with renal cell carcinoma.

The chain carries TRBV19 and TRBJ1-1; D is ambiguous. The CDR3 runs to 14 residues. Trimming removed 3 bases from V and 5 bases from J, with 13 bases in between. Looked up from germline, CDR1 is LNHDA and CDR2 is SQIVND (reference sequence). CDR3 sequence reads: CASSIAGARTEAFF. The DNA of the CDR3 is TGTGCCAGTAGTATTGCCGGTGCGAGGACTGAAGCTTTCTTT.

This sequence joins TRBV9 and TRBJ2-3, with D unresolved. Germline V gives CDR1 SGDLS, CDR2 YYNGEE. Trimming cost V 0 bases and J 4 bases, with 3 bases left between them. This CDR3 region has 12 residues. The CDR3 region has the DNA TGTGCCAGCAGCGTAGCCGCAGATACGCAGTATTTT. Translation: CASSVAADTQYF.

This clone appeared a few times. The sample has other DNA sequences that encode this CDR3 too. The CDR3 reads CASSAGTDTQYF. The CDR3 DNA sequence: TGTGCCAGCAGCGCCGGCACAGATACGCAGTATTTT. The chain uses TRBV9 and TRBJ2-3; no reliable D call. Trimming pared 3 bases from V and 1 base from J, leaving 3 bases between. CDR3 length: 12 residues. Germline assignment: CDR1 SGDLS and CDR2 YYNGEE.

The chain links TRBV5-4 to TRBJ2-1, with D tentatively TRBD1 or TRBD2 (5 bases each). There are 14 residues in the CDR3. V was pared by 4 bases and J by 9 bases, with 17 bases between. CDR1 and CDR2 (germline): SGHNT, YYREEE (reference sequence). DNA of the CDR3: TGTGCCAGCAGCCCCCCCGGGACGGGCAGTGAGCAGTTCTTC. Amino acids: CASSPPGTGSEQFF.